The following is a TCR beta chain sequence with its context. Antigen: not known. This CDR3 spans 15 amino acids. Germline trimming cut 5 bases from V and 1 base from J; bases unmatched to any gene: 7. Per the germline V gene, CDR1 is MNHEY and CDR2 is SMNVEV (reference sequence). The source of the sample is a study of cytomegalovirus exposure and HLA in healthy donors. Findings and caveats of the study: Some V segments could not be told apart, so they were left out, TRBV6-2 and TRBV6-3 among them. Reports indicate that TCR beta sequences accurately predicted the HLA-A and HLA-B alleles of most subjects. A few CMV-associated chains were confirmed in vitro to be specific for CMV antigens.

The PCR ran on 60 Vbeta and 13 Jbeta primers. How the authors handled the data: Approximately 80 million unique TCR beta chains, roughly 11 million of them shared, were counted by a later analysis. Generated by immunoSEQ multiplex PCR, the TCRdb table keeps only in-frame clones and is missing some. V and J calls and clone size come straight from that table; D and trimming were deduced from the DNA. The sample carries some 190,000 clones, approximately 80% recorded once. Sequences were obtained from PBMCs. The gene calls are TRBV27 and TRBJ2-7; 8 nucleotides agree with TRBD1. This TCR was recovered from a girl aged 10 to 17 in good health and CMV-seropositive. DNA of the CDR3: TGTGCCAGCAGTCCCCCCCGACAGGGGTCCTACGAGCAGTACTTC. Protein sequence: CASSPPRQGSYEQYF.